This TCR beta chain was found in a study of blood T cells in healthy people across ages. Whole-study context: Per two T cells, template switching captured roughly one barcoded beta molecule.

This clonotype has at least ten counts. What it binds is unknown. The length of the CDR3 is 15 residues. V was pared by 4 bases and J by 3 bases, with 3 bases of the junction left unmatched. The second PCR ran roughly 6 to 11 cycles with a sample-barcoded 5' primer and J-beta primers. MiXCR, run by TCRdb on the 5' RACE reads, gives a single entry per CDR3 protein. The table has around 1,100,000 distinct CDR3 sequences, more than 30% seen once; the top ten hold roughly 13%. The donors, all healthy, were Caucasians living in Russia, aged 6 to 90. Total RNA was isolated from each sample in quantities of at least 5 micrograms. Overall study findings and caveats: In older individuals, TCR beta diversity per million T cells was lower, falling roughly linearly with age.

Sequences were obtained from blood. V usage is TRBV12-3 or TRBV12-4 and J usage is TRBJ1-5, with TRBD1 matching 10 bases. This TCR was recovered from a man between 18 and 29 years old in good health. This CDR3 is CASSSTGGSNQPQHF. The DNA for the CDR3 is TGTGCCAGCAGTTCGACAGGGGGCTCCAATCAGCCCCAGCATTTT.